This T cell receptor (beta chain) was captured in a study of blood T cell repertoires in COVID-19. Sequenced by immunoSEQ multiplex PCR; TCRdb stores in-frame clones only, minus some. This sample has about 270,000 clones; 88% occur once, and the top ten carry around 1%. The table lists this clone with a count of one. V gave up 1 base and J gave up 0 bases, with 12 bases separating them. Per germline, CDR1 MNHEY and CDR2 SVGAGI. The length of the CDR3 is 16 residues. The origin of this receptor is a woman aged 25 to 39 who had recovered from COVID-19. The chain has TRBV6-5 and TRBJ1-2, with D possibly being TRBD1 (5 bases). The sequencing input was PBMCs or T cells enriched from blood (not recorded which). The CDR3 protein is CASSYFPGETNYGYTF. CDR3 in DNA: TGTGCCAGCAGTTACTTTCCGGGGGAGACTAACTATGGCTACACCTTC.